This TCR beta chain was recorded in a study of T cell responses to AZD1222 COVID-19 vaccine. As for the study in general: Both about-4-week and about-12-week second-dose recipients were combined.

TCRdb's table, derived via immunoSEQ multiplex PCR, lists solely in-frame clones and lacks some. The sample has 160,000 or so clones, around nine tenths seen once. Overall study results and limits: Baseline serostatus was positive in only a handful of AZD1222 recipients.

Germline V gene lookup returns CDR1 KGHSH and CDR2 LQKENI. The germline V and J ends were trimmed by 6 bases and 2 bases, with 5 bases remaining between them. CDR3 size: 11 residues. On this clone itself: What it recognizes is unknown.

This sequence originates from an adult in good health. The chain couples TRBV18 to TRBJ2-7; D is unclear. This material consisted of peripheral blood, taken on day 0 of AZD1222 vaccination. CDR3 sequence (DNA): TGTGCCAGCTCTCGCACCTACGAGCAGTACTTC. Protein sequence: CASSRTYEQYF.